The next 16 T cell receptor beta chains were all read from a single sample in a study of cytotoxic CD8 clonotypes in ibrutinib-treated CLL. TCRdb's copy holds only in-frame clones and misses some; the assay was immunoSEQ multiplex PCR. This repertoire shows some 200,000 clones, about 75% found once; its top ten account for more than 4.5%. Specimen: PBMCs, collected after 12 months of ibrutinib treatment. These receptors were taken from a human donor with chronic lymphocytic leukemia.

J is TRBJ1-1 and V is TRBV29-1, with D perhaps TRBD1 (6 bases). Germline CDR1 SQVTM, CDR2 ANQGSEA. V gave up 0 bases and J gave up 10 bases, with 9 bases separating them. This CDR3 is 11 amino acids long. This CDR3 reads CSVEDLGGAFF. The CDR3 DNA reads TGCAGCGTTGAAGATTTAGGGGGAGCTTTCTTT.

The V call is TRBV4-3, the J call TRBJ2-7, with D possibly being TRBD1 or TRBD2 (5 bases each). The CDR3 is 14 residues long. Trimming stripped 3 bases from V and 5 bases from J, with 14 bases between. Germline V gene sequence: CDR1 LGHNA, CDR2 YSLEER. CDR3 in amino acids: CASSQGTDGDEQYF. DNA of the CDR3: TGCGCCAGCAGCCAGGGGACCGATGGGGACGAGCAGTACTTC.

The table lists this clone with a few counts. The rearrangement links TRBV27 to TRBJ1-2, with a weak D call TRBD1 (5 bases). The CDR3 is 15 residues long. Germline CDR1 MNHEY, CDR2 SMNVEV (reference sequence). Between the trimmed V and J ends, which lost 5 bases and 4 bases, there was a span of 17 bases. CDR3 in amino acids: CASSPYDSNFYGYTF. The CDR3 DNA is TGTGCCAGCAGTCCCTACGACAGTAACTTCTATGGCTACACCTTC.

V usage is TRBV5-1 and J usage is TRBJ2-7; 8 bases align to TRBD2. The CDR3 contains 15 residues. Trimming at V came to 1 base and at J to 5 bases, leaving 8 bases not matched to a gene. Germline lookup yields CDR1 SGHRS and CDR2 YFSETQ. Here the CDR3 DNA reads TGCGCCAGCAGCTTGACCGTGGTAGCGGGAAACGAGCAGTACTTC. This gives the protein CASSLTVVAGNEQYF.

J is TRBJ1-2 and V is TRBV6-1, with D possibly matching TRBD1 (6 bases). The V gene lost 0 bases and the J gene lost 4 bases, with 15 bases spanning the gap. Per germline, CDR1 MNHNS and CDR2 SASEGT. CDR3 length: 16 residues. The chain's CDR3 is CASSEAGPRGSYGYTF. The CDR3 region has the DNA TGTGCCAGCAGTGAAGCGGGCCCCAGGGGATCCTATGGCTACACCTTC.

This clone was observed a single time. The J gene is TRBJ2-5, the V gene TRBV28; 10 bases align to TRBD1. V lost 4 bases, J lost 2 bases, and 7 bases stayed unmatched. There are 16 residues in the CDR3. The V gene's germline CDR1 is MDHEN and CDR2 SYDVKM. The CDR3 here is CASSSWTGGSQETQYF. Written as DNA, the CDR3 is TGTGCCAGCAGTTCCTGGACAGGGGGGAGTCAAGAGACCCAGTACTTC. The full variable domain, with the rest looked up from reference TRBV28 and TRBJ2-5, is DVKVTQSSRYLVKRTGEKVFLECVQDMDHENMFWYRQDPGLGLRLIYFSYDVKMKEKGDIPEGYSVSREKKERFSLILESASTNQTSMYLCASSSWTGGSQETQYFGPGTRLLVL.

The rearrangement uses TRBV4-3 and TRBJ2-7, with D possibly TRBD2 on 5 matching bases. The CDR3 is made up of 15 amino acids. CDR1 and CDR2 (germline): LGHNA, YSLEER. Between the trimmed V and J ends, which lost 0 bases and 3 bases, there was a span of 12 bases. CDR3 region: CASSQEGSGGYEQYF. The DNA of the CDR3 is TGCGCCAGCAGCCAAGAAGGGAGCGGAGGCTACGAGCAGTACTTC.

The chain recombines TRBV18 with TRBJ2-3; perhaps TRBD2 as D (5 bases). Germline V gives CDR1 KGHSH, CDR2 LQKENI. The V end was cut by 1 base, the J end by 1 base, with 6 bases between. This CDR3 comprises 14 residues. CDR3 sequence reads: CASSPLEGTDTQYF. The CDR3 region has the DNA TGTGCCAGCTCACCACTGGAGGGCACAGATACGCAGTATTTT.

The CDR3 spells CASSFPRDGRITYEQYF. CDR3 in DNA: TGTGCCAGCAGTTTTCCCCGGGACGGCCGCATCACCTACGAGCAGTACTTC. This chain links TRBV28 with TRBJ2-7; TRBD1 or TRBD2 may be the D gene (5 bases each). The V end was cut by 3 bases, the J end by 2 bases, with 20 bases between. The CDR3 has 17 residues. The germline V gene encodes CDR1 MDHEN and CDR2 SYDVKM.

CDR3 sequence (DNA): TGTGCCAGCAGCTGGGGGACAGGGATGCATGAGCAGTTCTTC. Encoded protein: CASSWGTGMHEQFF. V and J are TRBV5-6 and TRBJ2-1, with TRBD1 matching 9 bases. The CDR3 length is 14 residues. The junction had 6 bases not matched to a gene; V was cut back by 3 bases and J by 8 bases. The germline V gene has CDR1 SGHDT and CDR2 YYEEEE.

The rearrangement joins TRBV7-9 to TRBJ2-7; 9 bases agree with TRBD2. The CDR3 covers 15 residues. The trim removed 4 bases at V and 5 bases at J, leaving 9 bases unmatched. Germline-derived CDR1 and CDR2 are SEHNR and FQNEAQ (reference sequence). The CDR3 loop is CASSSGSGSINEQYF. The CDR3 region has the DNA TGTGCCAGCAGCTCCGGTAGCGGGAGTATCAACGAGCAGTACTTC.

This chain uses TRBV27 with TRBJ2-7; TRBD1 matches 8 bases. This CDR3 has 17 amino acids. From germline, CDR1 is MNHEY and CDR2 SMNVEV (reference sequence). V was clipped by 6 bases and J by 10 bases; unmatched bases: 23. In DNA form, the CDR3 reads TGTGCCAGCAGCCTACAGCGGGCAGGGGGCTTCGGCTACGTCCAGTACTTC. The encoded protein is CASSLQRAGGFGYVQYF.

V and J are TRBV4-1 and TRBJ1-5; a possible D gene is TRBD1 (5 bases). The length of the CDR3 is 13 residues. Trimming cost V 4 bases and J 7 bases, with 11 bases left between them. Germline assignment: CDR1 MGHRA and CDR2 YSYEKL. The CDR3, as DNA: TGCGCCAGCAGCCCCAATTCAGGGCAGCCCCAGCATTTT. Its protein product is CASSPNSGQPQHF.

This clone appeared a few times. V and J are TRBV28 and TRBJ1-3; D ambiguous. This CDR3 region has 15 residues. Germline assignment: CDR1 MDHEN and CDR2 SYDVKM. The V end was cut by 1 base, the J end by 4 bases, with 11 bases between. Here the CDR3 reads CASSLYQASGNTIYF. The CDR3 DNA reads TGTGCCAGCAGTTTATACCAGGCTTCCGGAAACACCATATATTTT.

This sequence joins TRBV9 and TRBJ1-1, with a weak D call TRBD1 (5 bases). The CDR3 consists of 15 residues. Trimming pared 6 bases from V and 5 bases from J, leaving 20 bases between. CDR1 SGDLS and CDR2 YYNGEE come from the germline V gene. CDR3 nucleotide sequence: TGTGCCAGCACCGACGGCGGGCAGGGCCGGACTGAAGCTTTCTTT. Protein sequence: CASTDGGQGRTEAFF.

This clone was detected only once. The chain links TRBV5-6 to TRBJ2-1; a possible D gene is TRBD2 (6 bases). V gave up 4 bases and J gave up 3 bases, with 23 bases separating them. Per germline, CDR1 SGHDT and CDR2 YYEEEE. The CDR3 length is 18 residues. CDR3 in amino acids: CASSQPVGVLALYNEQFF. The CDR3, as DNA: TGTGCCAGCAGCCAACCGGTGGGAGTACTAGCCCTCTACAATGAGCAGTTCTTC.